This T cell receptor beta chain was recovered during a study of cytomegalovirus exposure and HLA in healthy donors (dated 2017 in TCRdb). With regard to the full study: In an earlier analysis of several hundred of the donors, about 270 Gb of sequence data and 90 million to 120 million unique TCR beta sequences from 180 million or so T cells were reported. Roughly 300 gigabases of sequencing data and about 92 million unique TCR sequences made up an early release that covered fewer than 650 HLA-typed donors. The genetic ancestry cluster associated with self-reported Caucasian donors included approximately 85% of the approximately 410 genotyped donors. The study aimed to test whether cataloging public T cell receptors could reveal signatures of past pathogen exposure. The T cell repertoires of 670 or so subjects were profiled by immunosequencing and related to cytomegalovirus serostatus. Along with the approximately 700-subject first cohort, a separate validation cohort of over a hundred different subjects was used. To predict cytomegalovirus infection status, the study brought together high-throughput TCR immunosequencing, statistical association of individual TCRs with disease status, and machine learning. A later analysis re-examined previously published TCR beta repertoires from more than 600 donors and added high-resolution HLA genotyping to investigate patterns of TCR occurrence. In the later analysis, no new phenotypic data were used to find candidate immune exposures; instead, reliance was placed on TCR beta sequences and their occurrence across donors. In an earlier analysis of 500 to 650 of the donors, high-throughput TCR beta sequencing was used to judge whether each TCR beta V gene segment behaved as functional or pseudogenic. Donor age, sex, ethnicity and CMV serostatus were collected together with the repertoire data. Genome-wide SNP genotypes for about 55% of the roughly 670 donors were used in a later genetic analysis, which treated that subset as a discovery cohort. All discovery cohort repertoires had been generated using a single sequencing platform. HLA typing included class I and class II loci at four-digit resolution. Typing coverage differed by locus: A, B, C, DRB1 and DQB1 were typed in roughly 620-630 donors, DQA1 in 522, DPA1 in some 600, and DPB1 in approximately 450. About 5 DR-DQ haplotypes were handled as single units for association and clustering, since linkage in the cohort was strong. Among 350 to 400 genotyped donors of the cohort, an average of about 240,000 unique TCR beta nucleotide sequences were sequenced per donor, 15% to 20% of them non-productive.

Receptors were amplified or captured by the immunoSEQ multiplex PCR assay. For the multiplex PCR, a mixture combining 60 forward primers for TCR Vbeta segments and 13 reverse primers for TCR Jbeta segments was used. Amplification of the CDR3 region of rearranged TCR beta genes was performed with a multiplex PCR assay on genomic DNA. On the Illumina HiSeq System, the amplified TCR beta libraries were sequenced as 87-base-pair reads. Regarding the original processing steps: Across the 670 or so repertoires, a later analysis counted 80 million or so unique TCR beta chains, around 11 million of which were shared by at least two donors. Raw reads were error-corrected and collapsed into unique sequences with a nearest-neighbor algorithm that merged closely related sequences to remove PCR and sequencing errors. Alignment of CDR3 sequences to IMGT reference sequences was used to assign V, D and J gene segments. Each retained sequence needed at least a six-nucleotide match to both a V gene segment and a J gene segment. A rearrangement counted as productive if the CDR3 had no stop codons and remained in frame with V and J, and every other rearrangement counted as non-productive. CDR3 was defined by IMGT convention, running from the second conserved V-encoded cysteine to the conserved J-encoded phenylalanine. In an earlier analysis of 550 to 650 of the donors, sequences lacking an unambiguous match to a single V gene segment were excluded. In an earlier analysis of 587 of the donors, V segments were called functional above 56.7% productive rearrangements and were called segregating when the between-donor standard deviation exceeded 5%. To diagnose cytomegalovirus status from the catalog of TCR beta chain sequences, a statistical classification framework was built. V and J gene assignment, in a later analysis, came from comparing TCR nucleotide sequences with IMGT/GENE-DB human TR gene sequences. The TCRdist pipeline was used in a later analysis to assign CDR3 sequences and most-parsimonious VDJ recombination scenarios. In a later analysis, each TCR beta chain was defined by its CDR3 amino acid sequence together with its V-gene family, and reads lacking a unique V-gene family were excluded. As a way to deal with suspected cross-contamination and a sequencing artifact, a later analysis dropped 640 or so nucleotide sequences that were highly shared and had low generation probability. In a later analysis, a clonal expansion index was calculated for each public chain from normalized within-repertoire ranks of inferred template counts. In a later analysis, generation probabilities were computed with a VDJ recombination model fitted to out-of-frame rearrangements, and the resulting probabilities were checked against IGoR. Hypergeometric tests were used in a later analysis to score TCR-TCR, TCR-HLA and TCR-CMV co-occurrence, with a repertoire-size bias correction applied to the TCR pairs. In a later analysis, false discovery rates were estimated by permuting HLA or CMV assignments 20 times. In a later analysis, co-occurring TCRs were grouped with DBSCAN, and TCRdist sequence similarity was added when clustering was performed within HLA-allele-positive subsets. Repertoires with fewer than 30,000 or more than 120,000 public chains, plus five repertoires with anomalous nucleotide sharing, were excluded from co-occurrence clustering. The table comes from immuneACCESS by way of TCRdb, which keeps in-frame sequences with V and J called. Part of the clones is missing from these tables; in studies checked, under half for an unresolved V gene and the rest for unknown reasons. V, J and clone size are those of that table, while D and trimming were read from the DNA. The sample table shows 130,000 or so clones, and about 76% are seen once. Around 6.6% of the sample goes to the ten largest clones.

Results the study describes overall, beyond this receptor: The presence/absence analyses assumed that sequencing depth was roughly uniform across donors, and that assumption may not be true. In a later analysis, most CMV-associated TCR beta chains were found to appear HLA-restricted, with HLA associations seemingly driven largely by CMV exposure. A cluster of highly shared sequence variants was judged likely to be a technical artifact of the sequencing pipeline. Cytomegalovirus status was reported to be diagnosed by the classifier with high specificity and sensitivity in both the original and validation cohorts. A later genetic analysis associated a missense DCLRE1C variant with V-gene and J-gene trimming of TCR beta chains, and an independent cohort replicated the association. In a later genetic analysis, fewer N-insertions in productive TCRs were reported among donors in an Asian-associated ancestry cluster than the approximately 670-donor mean. Specific HLA alleles were associated with roughly 17,000 TCR beta sequences at a false discovery rate of 0.05 in a later analysis. In an earlier analysis of several hundred of the donors, most TCR beta V segments were observed in productive rearrangements about 90% or about 30% of the time, broadly matching IMGT annotations. A further reported finding was that TCR beta sequences accurately predicted the HLA-A and HLA-B alleles for most subjects in the first cohort. Because counts were too low, some 16 rarely observed V segments, including chromosome 9 orphons, were excluded from the earlier analysis of fewer than 650 of the donors. Most TCR sequences were observed very rarely across donors, whereas some public TCRs were present in many individuals. CMV serostatus was the only immune exposure information available for the cohort. In a later analysis, HLA-associated TCR beta chains were found to be more clonally expanded and to have lower generation probabilities than equally common non-associated chains. In a later analysis, several top co-occurrence clusters were reported to appear linked to parvovirus B19, influenza, CMV and Epstein-Barr virus. Linkage disequilibrium might explain the correlated functional status among segregating V segments, but an unknown experimental factor could not be excluded. In vitro tests confirmed that a few of the cytomegalovirus-associated TCR beta chains recognize cytomegalovirus antigens. In a later analysis, TCR association rates were found to vary across HLA loci, with the most associated TCRs seen for DRB1 alleles and the fewest for HLA-C alleles. Because HLA typing was unavailable for some donors at each locus, only the typed subset was used in association tests. The cohort was sequenced for TCR beta chains only, and without alpha or paired-chain data the features that could be detected were limited. Assigning TCR associations to individual alleles was difficult when HLA alleles, especially DR and DQ, strongly co-occurred. It was suggested by the authors that the approach could potentially be generalized to other disease states and immunological phenotypes. A total of fewer than 200 TCR beta chains were listed by the study as associated with cytomegalovirus.

Remarks on this clone: The antigen this receptor binds is unknown. Qualities for individual bases were not recorded, and no much larger clone is one base off.

The cohort consisted of 666 healthy bone marrow donors. All cohort members were sampled while nominally healthy, although unrecorded immune exposures were likely present. The donor tested CMV seropositive, placing the donor among the approximately 290 seropositive members of the cohort. A peripheral blood sample was collected from each donor, and TCR beta sequencing was performed on peripheral blood mononuclear cells. The Qiagen DNeasy Blood Extraction Kit was used to extract genomic DNA from the blood cell samples. The sequence derives from a man aged 35 to 55 in good health and CMV-seropositive. Sequencing was performed on PBMCs.

The nucleotide sequence reads as follows: TGTGCCAGCAGCTTGGCCGGGATTGTTTCGGGCGAGCAGTACTTC. This translates into CASSLAGIVSGEQYF. Recombination connected TRBV5-4 to TRBJ2-7; tentative D gene TRBD2, with 5 bases matching. CDR1 SGHNT and CDR2 YYREEE are derived from the germline V gene (reference sequence). A distance of 16 bases separates the germline ends of V and J, which lose 0 bases and 6 bases respectively. The CDR3 measures 15 amino acids from cysteine to phenylalanine. The read is trimmed to its CDR3 DNA, 45 bases read in frame from base 1.